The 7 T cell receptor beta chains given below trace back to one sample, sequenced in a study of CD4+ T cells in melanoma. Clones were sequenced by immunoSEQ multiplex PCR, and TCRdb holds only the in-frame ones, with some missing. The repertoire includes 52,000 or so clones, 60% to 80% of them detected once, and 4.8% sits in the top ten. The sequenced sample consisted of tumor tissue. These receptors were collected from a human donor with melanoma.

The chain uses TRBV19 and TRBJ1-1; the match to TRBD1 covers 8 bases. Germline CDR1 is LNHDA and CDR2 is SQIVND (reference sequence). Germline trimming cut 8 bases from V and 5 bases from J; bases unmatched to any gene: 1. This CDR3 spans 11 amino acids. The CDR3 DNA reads TGTGCCAGTTACAGGGGGACTGAAGCTTTCTTT. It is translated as CASYRGTEAFF.

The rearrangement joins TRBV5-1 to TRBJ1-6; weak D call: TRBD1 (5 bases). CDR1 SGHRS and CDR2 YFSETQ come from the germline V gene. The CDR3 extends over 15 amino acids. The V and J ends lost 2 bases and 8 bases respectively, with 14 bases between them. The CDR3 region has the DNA TGCGCCAGCAGCTTCGGGACCGCCAGGGATTCACCCCTCCACTTT. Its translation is CASSFGTARDSPLHF.

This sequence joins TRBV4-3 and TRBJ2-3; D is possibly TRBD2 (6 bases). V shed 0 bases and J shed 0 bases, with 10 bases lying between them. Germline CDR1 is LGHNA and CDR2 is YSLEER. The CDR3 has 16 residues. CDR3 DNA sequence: TGCGCCAGCAGCCAAGATTTGGGGGGAAGCACAGATACGCAGTATTTT. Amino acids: CASSQDLGGSTDTQYF.

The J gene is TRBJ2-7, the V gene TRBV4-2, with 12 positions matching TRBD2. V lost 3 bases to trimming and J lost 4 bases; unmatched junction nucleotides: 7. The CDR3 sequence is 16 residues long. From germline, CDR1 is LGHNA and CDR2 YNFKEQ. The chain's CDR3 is CASSHRLAGDPYEQYF. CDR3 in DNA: TGTGCCAGCAGCCACAGACTAGCGGGGGACCCGTACGAGCAGTACTTC.

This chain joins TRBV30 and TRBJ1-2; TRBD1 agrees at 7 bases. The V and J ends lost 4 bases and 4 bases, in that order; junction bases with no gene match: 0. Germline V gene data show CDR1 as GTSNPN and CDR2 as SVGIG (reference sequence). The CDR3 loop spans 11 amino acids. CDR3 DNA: TGTGCCTGGACAGGGGGCTATGGCTACACCTTC. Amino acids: CAWTGGYGYTF.

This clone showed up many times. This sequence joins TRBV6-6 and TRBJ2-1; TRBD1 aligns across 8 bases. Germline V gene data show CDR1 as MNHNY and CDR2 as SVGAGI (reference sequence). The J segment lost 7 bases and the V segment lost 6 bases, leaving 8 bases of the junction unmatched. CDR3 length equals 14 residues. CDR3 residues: CASRVQGVWNEQFF. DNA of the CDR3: TGTGCCAGCAGAGTACAGGGGGTATGGAATGAGCAGTTCTTC.

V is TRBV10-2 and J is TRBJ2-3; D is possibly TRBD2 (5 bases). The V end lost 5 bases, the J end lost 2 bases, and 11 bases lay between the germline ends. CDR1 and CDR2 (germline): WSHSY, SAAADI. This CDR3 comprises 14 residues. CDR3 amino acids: CASSKRSITDTQYF. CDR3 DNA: TGCGCCAGCAGTAAGCGGAGCATCACAGATACGCAGTATTTT.